Below, 10 T cell receptor beta chains from the same sample are listed, as sequenced in a study of identical twins. MiXCR, applied by TCRdb to the 5' RACE reads, yields one record per CDR3 protein. The sample includes about 890,000 distinct CDR3 sequences, 10% to 15% of them seen just once. The data were also submitted as part of a second study, on yellow fever vaccine responses in identical twins.

Material for sequencing was PBMCs. The receptor source for this set is a woman in her late teens or twenties in good health.

The J gene is TRBJ2-1, the V gene TRBV7-9; maybe TRBD1 (6 bases). Trimming took off 5 bases at V and 0 bases at J, with 14 bases between the two ends. Germline CDR1 SEHNR, CDR2 FQNEAQ (reference sequence). The CDR3 length is 16 residues. The CDR3 loop reads CASSTRRGSSYNEQFF. The CDR3 DNA follows: TGTGCCAGCAGCACCCGAAGGGGGAGCTCCTACAATGAGCAGTTCTTC.

Written as DNA, the CDR3 is TGTGCCAGCAGTTTCCCCCCTGGTGAGCGGGAGGCGGCAGATACGCAGTATTTT. Its translation: CASSFPPGEREAADTQYF. The chain is built from TRBV12-3 or TRBV12-4 and TRBJ2-3; 9 bases match TRBD2. There are 18 residues in the CDR3. V shed 3 bases, J shed 4 bases, and the junction held 14 bases outside the gene matches.

This clonotype was found a few times. The rearrangement links TRBV9 to TRBJ2-2, with TRBD1 identical over 7 bases. CDR1 SGDLS and CDR2 YYNGEE come from the germline V gene. The CDR3 runs to 15 residues. V dropped 10 bases and J dropped 1; count of bases not matched to a gene: 10. The CDR3 nucleotides are TGTGCCGCCAGACCGACAGGGCGGAACACCGGGGAGCTGTTTTTT. Its translation: CAARPTGRNTGELFF.

CDR3 sequence reads: CASRLTVNSPLHF. The CDR3 DNA reads as TGTGCCAGCAGATTAACAGTGAATTCACCCCTCCACTTT. The chain couples TRBV27 to TRBJ1-6; D is undetermined. With 6 bases removed from V and 7 bases from J, the gap between germline ends came to 10 bases. The CDR3 is 13 amino acids. Germline CDR1 is MNHEY and CDR2 is SMNVEV (reference sequence).

This chain connects TRBV11-2 to TRBJ1-1; D call uncertain. Between the trimmed V and J ends, which lost 0 bases and 9 bases, there was a span of 5 bases. The length of the CDR3 is 11 residues. The germline gives CDR1 SGHAT, CDR2 FQNNGV. The CDR3 DNA is TGTGCCAGCAGCTTAGAGGCAAAAGCTTTCTTT. Translating gives CASSLEAKAFF.

In its sample, this clonotype was seen a few times. The rearrangement joins TRBV12-3 or TRBV12-4 to TRBJ2-1; 9 bases map to TRBD2. This CDR3 is 15 amino acids long. V lost 2 bases to trimming and J lost 8 bases; unmatched junction nucleotides: 7. The CDR3 sequence is CASSLLLAGTDEQFF. The CDR3 DNA reads TGTGCCAGCAGTTTACTACTAGCGGGTACTGATGAGCAGTTCTTC.

In this sample, this clonotype turned up a few times. This chain uses TRBV10-1 with TRBJ2-7; D possibly corresponds to TRBD2 (5 bases). Per germline, CDR1 WNHNN and CDR2 SYGVQD (reference sequence). The V end lost 5 bases, the J end lost 5 bases, and 19 bases lay between the germline ends. The CDR3 has 15 residues. The DNA for the CDR3 is TGCGCCAGCAGTTTAAGCGGTACGAGCCAGGACGAGCAGTACTTC. Translated: CASSLSGTSQDEQYF.

The chain combines TRBV5-1 with TRBJ2-7; perhaps TRBD1 as D (5 bases). This CDR3 has 13 residues. V was shortened by 2 bases and J by 2 bases, with 8 bases between the two germline ends. In germline, CDR1 is SGHRS, CDR2 YFSETQ. The CDR3 is CASSFREAYEQYV. The CDR3 region has the DNA TGCGCCAGCAGCTTCAGGGAAGCCTACGAGCAGTACGTC.

This clonotype was detected a few times. The rearrangement links TRBV7-8 to TRBJ2-1; 8 positions agree with TRBD1. CDR1 and CDR2 (germline): SGHVS, FQNEAQ. The V segment lost 5 bases and the J segment 15 bases; nucleotides outside the gene matches: 15. CDR3 length: 14 amino acids. The CDR3 region is CASSKGQALDRRFF. For the CDR3, the DNA is TGTGCCAGCAGCAAGGGACAGGCTCTCGACCGGAGGTTCTTC.

Only a few counts were recorded for this clonotype. V and J are TRBV2 and TRBJ2-5; 8 bases are shared with TRBD1. Germline V gene sequence: CDR1 SNHLY, CDR2 FYNNEI. CDR3 length equals 14 residues. V was clipped by 4 bases and J by 4 bases; unmatched bases: 5. The CDR3 is CASSGDRGGETQYF. DNA of the CDR3: TGTGCCAGCAGTGGAGACAGGGGCGGAGAGACCCAGTACTTC.